This TCR beta chain was sequenced during a study of T cell changes during pregnancy in multiple sclerosis. The table came from immunoSEQ multiplex PCR; TCRdb's copy has only in-frame clones and leaves some out. The data contain 85,000 to 95,000 clones, roughly 91% of them singletons. Germline CDR1 is MDHEN and CDR2 is SYDVKM. V shed 6 bases and J 12 bases; nucleotides not matched to a gene: 13. The CDR3 is made up of 16 amino acids. V gene TRBV28 combines with J gene TRBJ1-6, with 11 nucleotides matching TRBD1. The sequence derives from a female donor in good health, enrolled as a control in a pregnancy study. The input for sequencing was peripheral blood, taken after pregnancy. CDR3 bases: TGTGCCAGCAGGGGGACAGGGGGTCGCTATAGCATACCCCTCCACTTT. This encodes CASRGTGGRYSIPLHF.